The 18 T cell receptor beta chains listed next were all sequenced from one sample in a study of PD-1 blockade in classical Hodgkin lymphoma. Assay: immunoSEQ multiplex PCR; the TCRdb copy retains only in-frame clones and omits some. The table records tens of thousands of clones, around 87% of them present only once. Time point of the sample: cycle 4 day 1 (C4D1), after 5 to 7 weeks of nivolumab. All trial patients relapsed after autologous stem cell transplantation. Here the sequenced sample was peripheral blood mononuclear cells (PBMCs), taken before the fourth cycle of nivolumab. Receptors originate from a human donor with classical Hodgkin lymphoma.

V is TRBV30 and J is TRBJ2-1; 13 nucleotides line up with TRBD2. The length of the CDR3 is 16 residues. Germline lookup yields CDR1 GTSNPN and CDR2 SVGIG (reference sequence). V shed 0 bases, J shed 4 bases, and the junction held 3 bases outside the gene matches. The CDR3 DNA reads TGTGCCTGGAGTGTACTGGGACTAGCGGGATACAATGAGCAGTTCTTC. Residues: CAWSVLGLAGYNEQFF.

The rearrangement uses TRBV9 and TRBJ2-5, with TRBD1 matching over 9 bases. The last part of the DNA fits TRBJ2-7 better; the J call may be wrong. CDR3 size: 16 residues. Per germline, CDR1 SGDLS and CDR2 YYNGEE. The CDR3 DNA reads as TGTGCCAGCAGCCCACGGACAGGGGCTGAGACCCACGAGCAGTACTTC. It codes for CASSPRTGAETHEQYF.

This chain links TRBV2 with TRBJ2-5; TRBD1 or TRBD2 may be the D gene (6 bases each). With the DNA end fitting TRBJ2-7 better, the J assignment may be wrong. The germline CDR1 and CDR2 sequences are SNHLY and FYNNEI. The CDR3 sequence is 16 residues long. In DNA form, the CDR3 reads TGTGCCAGCAGTGAAGCCGGGGGCGGAATCTCCTACGAGCAGTACTTC. It specifies CASSEAGGGISYEQYF.

The J gene is TRBJ1-1, the V gene TRBV11-2; no clear D gene. V lost 2 bases to trimming and J lost 0 bases, with 16 bases between them. Germline CDR1 and CDR2: SGHAT and FQNNGV. This CDR3 has 17 residues. The CDR3 nucleotides are TGTGCCAGCAGCTTAATTTTGAGGCGACCTATGAACACTGAAGCTTTCTTT. Its translation is CASSLILRRPMNTEAFF.

The chain couples TRBV9 to TRBJ2-3; D might be TRBD2 (5 bases). V was pared by 0 bases and J by 8 bases, with 16 bases between. The CDR3 sequence is 15 residues long. Germline values: CDR1 SGDLS, CDR2 YYNGEE. CDR3 coding DNA: TGTGCCAGCAGCGTAGATTTTTTTGGAGGAGCTACGCAGTATTTT. Its translation: CASSVDFFGGATQYF.

V is TRBV6-1 and J is TRBJ2-1; 8 positions agree with TRBD2. This CDR3 has 15 residues. Trimming cost V 8 bases and J 7 bases; bases outside gene matches: 13. Germline lookup yields CDR1 MNHNS and CDR2 SASEGT. The CDR3 here is CASGQTSASKNEQFF. CDR3 in DNA: TGTGCCAGCGGTCAGACTAGCGCCTCGAAGAATGAGCAGTTCTTC.

The V call is TRBV5-5, the J call TRBJ1-6; D unresolved. This CDR3 has 15 amino acids. CDR1 is SGHKS and CDR2 is YYEKEE in the germline V gene (reference sequence). Trimming removed 4 bases at V and 2 bases at J, with 10 bases between. The chain's CDR3 is CASSLGGPYNSPLHF. Here the CDR3 DNA reads TGTGCCAGCAGCCTGGGAGGCCCCTATAATTCACCCCTCCACTTT.

The gene calls are TRBV7-2 and TRBJ2-1; no definite D call. Trimming pared 1 base from V and 7 bases from J, leaving 5 bases between. This CDR3 region has 12 residues. Germline CDR1 reads SGHTA; CDR2 reads FQGNSA. This CDR3 is CASSLDQNEQFF. In DNA, the CDR3 is TGTGCCAGCAGCTTAGATCAGAATGAGCAGTTCTTC.

The rearrangement links TRBV5-6 to TRBJ2-3, with 7 bases identical to TRBD1. V lost 6 bases and J lost 5; bases outside the gene matches: 3. The germline gives CDR1 SGHDT, CDR2 YYEEEE. The length of the CDR3 is 12 residues. The CDR3, as DNA: TGTGCCAGCAACCCAGGGGGAGATACGCAGTATTTT. Its translation is CASNPGGDTQYF.

The chain joins TRBV18 to TRBJ2-7; no reliable D call. CDR3 length: 13 residues. V lost 2 bases to trimming and J lost 1 base, with 6 bases between them. Germline CDR1 reads KGHSH; CDR2 reads LQKENI. CDR3 sequence reads: CASSPGVSYEQYF. The DNA of the CDR3 is TGTGCCAGCTCACCAGGGGTATCCTACGAGCAGTACTTC.

The V call is TRBV6-5, the J call TRBJ1-1; D ambiguous. The CDR3 is made up of 13 amino acids. With 2 bases removed from V and 9 bases from J, the gap between germline ends came to 13 bases. Germline V lookup: CDR1 MNHEY, CDR2 SVGAGI. The CDR3 DNA reads TGTGCCAGCAGTTACGGAGTCTCCTCGCAAGCTTTCTTT. Its translation is CASSYGVSSQAFF.

The rearrangement joins TRBV29-1 to TRBJ2-1; 11 bases match TRBD1. The junction had 5 bases not matched to a gene; V was cut back by 8 bases and J by 2 bases. Germline values: CDR1 SQVTM, CDR2 ANQGSEA. The CDR3 extends over 14 amino acids. CDR3 in amino acids: CSFQGQGAYNEQFF. DNA for the CDR3: TGCAGCTTTCAGGGACAGGGGGCCTACAATGAGCAGTTCTTC.

This clone appeared a single time. The genes are TRBV28 and TRBJ1-3; 7 bases line up with TRBD1. The CDR3 contains 15 residues. V was clipped by 3 bases and J by 1 base; unmatched bases: 3. The germline V gene encodes CDR1 MDHEN and CDR2 SYDVKM. The CDR3 loop is CASSFRQGSGNTIYF. The CDR3 DNA sequence: TGTGCCAGCAGTTTCCGACAGGGATCTGGAAACACCATATATTTT.

Here the CDR3 DNA reads TGCGCCAGCAGCCACTACCGGGACTCGTTCGAGCAGTACTTC. Translated: CASSHYRDSFEQYF. The chain links TRBV4-1 to TRBJ2-7, with a possible D match to TRBD2 (6 bases). Trimming stripped 3 bases from V and 6 bases from J, with 15 bases between. This CDR3 region has 14 residues. In germline, CDR1 is MGHRA, CDR2 YSYEKL.

The genes are TRBV6-5 and TRBJ2-1; D is possibly TRBD1 (6 bases). Germline loops: CDR1 MNHEY, CDR2 SVGAGI. CDR3 length: 15 residues. With 8 bases removed from V and 0 bases from J, the gap between germline ends came to 14 bases. CDR3 sequence reads: CASALGASSYNEQFF. For the CDR3, the DNA is TGTGCCAGCGCCCTGGGGGCAAGCTCCTACAATGAGCAGTTCTTC.

The CDR3 bases are TGTGCCAGCAGCACCCGAGGGTTCGGGCTAGGGTCACCCCTCCACTTT. Protein product: CASSTRGFGLGSPLHF. This rearrangement joins TRBV28 to TRBJ1-6; D is undetermined. Germline lookup yields CDR1 MDHEN and CDR2 SYDVKM. V was pared by 6 bases and J by 10 bases, with 22 bases between. CDR3 size: 16 residues.

The chain has TRBV28 and TRBJ2-7; D is undetermined. Germline CDR1 and CDR2: MDHEN and SYDVKM. The CDR3 sequence is 12 residues long. The ends were cut back, 10 bases at V and 6 bases at J, with 16 bases in the middle. The CDR3 loop is CATFTQVGEQYF. CDR3 nucleotide sequence: TGTGCCACCTTCACCCAGGTAGGCGAGCAGTACTTC.

The gene calls are TRBV9 and TRBJ2-5; TRBD2 matches at 7 bases. V was pared by 3 bases and J by 1 base, with 12 bases of the junction left unmatched. The germline CDR1 and CDR2 sequences are SGDLS and YYNGEE. The CDR3 runs to 17 residues. The CDR3 region has the DNA TGTGCCAGCAGCGCAGGCTTCCAGACTAGCCTCCAAGAGACCCAGTACTTC. Protein product: CASSAGFQTSLQETQYF.